This T cell receptor (beta chain) was sequenced in a study of PD-1 blockade in mismatch repair-deficient tumors. Regarding the study as a whole: Tumor-resident clones, often undetectable pretreatment in blood, expanded then contracted after pembrolizumab.

Concerning this clone: What it recognizes is unknown.

The protocol was immunoSEQ multiplex PCR, while the TCRdb copy is restricted to in-frame clones and leaves out a portion. In the table there are tens of thousands of clones, 80% of which are singletons. Sequencing used PBMCs, obtained approximately 6 weeks after starting pembrolizumab. The origin of this receptor is an adult with mismatch repair-deficient cancer.

The CDR3 loop reads CASSELYTSSTDTQYF. DNA of the CDR3: TGTGCCAGCAGTGAATTGTACACCTCTAGCACAGATACGCAGTATTTT. The genes are TRBV25-1 and TRBJ2-3; D is undetermined. This CDR3 contains 16 residues. Germline V gene lookup returns CDR1 MGHDK and CDR2 SYGVNS. Trimming left V 1 base short and J 0 bases short, with 11 bases between.